The present TCR beta chain was sequenced within a study of T cell repertoires in cytomegalovirus infection. There are many counts of this clonotype. Germline values: CDR1 SGHTA, CDR2 FQGNSA. CDR3 size: 12 residues. V lost 5 bases and J 7 bases, leaving 8 bases between the germline ends. Via MiXCR, TCRdb re-called the reads, giving one row per CDR3 protein. Seen here are more than 400,000 distinct CDR3 sequences, about 26% observed once, and the top ten hold 13%. The chain joins TRBV7-2 to TRBJ2-2; D call uncertain. This clonotype was sampled from a human donor in good health (CMV status not recorded). Some clones in this sample may be carry-over from other donors' samples. Sequencing input: PBMCs. The CDR3 nucleotides are TGTGCCAGCAGCCCCCCGCGCGGGGAGCTGTTTTTT. Amino acid sequence: CASSPPRGELFF.